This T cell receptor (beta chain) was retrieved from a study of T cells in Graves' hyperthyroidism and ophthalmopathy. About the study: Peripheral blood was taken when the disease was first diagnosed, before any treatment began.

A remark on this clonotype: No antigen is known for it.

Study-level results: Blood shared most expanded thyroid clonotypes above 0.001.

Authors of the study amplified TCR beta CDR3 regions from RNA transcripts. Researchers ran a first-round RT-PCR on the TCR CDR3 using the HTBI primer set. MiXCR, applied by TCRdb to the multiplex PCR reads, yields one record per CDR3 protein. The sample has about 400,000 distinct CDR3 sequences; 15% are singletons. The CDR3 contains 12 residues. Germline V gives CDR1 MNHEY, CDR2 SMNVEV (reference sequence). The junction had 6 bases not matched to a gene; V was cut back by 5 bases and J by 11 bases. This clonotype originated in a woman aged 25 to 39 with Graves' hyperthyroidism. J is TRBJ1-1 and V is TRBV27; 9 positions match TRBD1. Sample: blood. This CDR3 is CASSLTGGAAFF. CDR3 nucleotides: TGTGCCAGCAGTCTTACAGGGGGCGCGGCTTTCTTT.